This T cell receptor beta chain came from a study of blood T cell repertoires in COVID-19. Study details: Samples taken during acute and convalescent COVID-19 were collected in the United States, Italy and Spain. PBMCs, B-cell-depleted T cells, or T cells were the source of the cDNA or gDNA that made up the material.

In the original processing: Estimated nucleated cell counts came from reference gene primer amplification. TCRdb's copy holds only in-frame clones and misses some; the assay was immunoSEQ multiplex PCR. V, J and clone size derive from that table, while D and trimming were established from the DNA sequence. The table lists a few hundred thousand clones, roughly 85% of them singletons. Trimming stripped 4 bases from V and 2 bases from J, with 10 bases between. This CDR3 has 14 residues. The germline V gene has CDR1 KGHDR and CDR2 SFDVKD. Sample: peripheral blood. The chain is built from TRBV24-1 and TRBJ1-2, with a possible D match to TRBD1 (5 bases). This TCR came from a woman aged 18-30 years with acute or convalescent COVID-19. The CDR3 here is CATSDWTRNYGYTF. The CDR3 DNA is TGTGCCACCAGTGACTGGACAAGAAACTATGGCTACACCTTC.